This T cell receptor beta chain was observed in a study of radiation and T cells in renal cell carcinoma (TCRdb year 2020). Notes on the research overall: A total of 50 to 55 samples underwent TCR beta sequencing, made up of about 26 tumors and about 27 peripheral blood samples. The final blood draw was performed at 4 weeks after radiation, at the same time as nephrectomy. Across all 55 or so samples, 4,016,671 unique CDR3 nucleotide sequences, encoding 2,658,974 unique CDR3 amino acid sequences, were identified.

The sample's time point label, decoded: blood 4 weeks post-SBRT, at nephrectomy. What the treatment or condition label conveys for this sample: 15 Gy SBRT to primary tumor, nephrectomy 4 weeks later. The samples were drawn from a clinical trial, where primary renal cell carcinomas were treated with 15 Gy of stereotactic body radiation therapy and then removed by nephrectomy 4 weeks afterward. To follow tumor-enriched clonotypes, serial peripheral blood was collected from radiation-treated patients at baseline and at 2 weeks and 4 weeks after SBRT. Every patient had renal cell carcinoma of clear cell pathology. Genomic DNA for TCR sequencing was prepared using the QIAamp DNA Blood Mini Kit (Qiagen). Only samples passing all quality control checks were included in the analyses. General study outcomes and caveats: In blood, the top tumor clonotypes increased between baseline and 2 weeks post-radiation and then shrank by 4 weeks, which suggests that tumor-resident clones expanded only transiently. Tracking of blood repertoire dynamics stopped at three to four weeks after treatment, with no follow-up past that point. Because no pretreatment tumor biopsies were available, whether clonotypes were present in the tumor at baseline could not be determined. Because the trial had a single-armed design, the trial could not examine how radiation dose or scheduling affected the TCR repertoire.

Notes on this clone: The target of this receptor is not known. Base-call qualities are not available, and no considerably larger clone is one nucleotide away.

Trimming at the junction amounts to 2 bases on V and 9 bases on J, and the germline ends lie 14 bases apart. The CDR3 goes from the cysteine to the phenylalanine over 14 residues. The only DNA kept is the CDR3, 42 bases in frame from the first base. In the germline V gene, CDR1 corresponds to KGHSH and CDR2 to LQKENI. TCR beta libraries were generated from genomic DNA with the immunoSEQ kit, following the manufacturer's recommendations. Library preparation used a first multiplex PCR with proprietary primers, then a second PCR adding unique barcodes, with bead cleanups after each round. A positive control reaction and a negative control reaction, both provided in the kit, were run with every batch of samples. The final libraries were assessed on an Agilent 4200 TapeStation D1000 ScreenTape, pooled by volume, and quantified by qPCR. Sequencing was performed on an Illumina NextSeq500 with a MidOutput 150-cycle cartridge, and 156 Read1 and 15 Index1 cycles were run with kit custom primers. The pooled library was loaded at 0.85 to 1 pM, with an approximately 21% PhiX control spiked in. From the authors' description of their analysis: Vendor-processed data were analyzed in R, and a clonotype was defined as all T cells sharing the same CDR3 nucleotide sequence. In the clone abundance analyses, frequencies in each sample were normalized to that sample's 10,000 most abundant clones. Public T cell clones, which averaged fewer than five per sample, were removed prior to analysis. An abundance difference of at least 32-fold between compartments was the criterion for calling clonotypes tumor-enriched or baseline blood-enriched. A beta-binomial differential abundance model was used to identify clonotypes that were expanded or contracted between blood time points. The Baroni-Urbani and Buser coefficient was used to measure tumor-blood repertoire similarity, and groups were compared with two-tailed Wilcoxon tests in R. The table comes from immuneACCESS by way of TCRdb, which keeps in-frame sequences with V and J called. Part of the clones is missing from these tables; in studies checked, under half for an unresolved V gene and the rest for unknown reasons. V, J and clone size derive from that table, while D and trimming were established from the DNA sequence. The sample table records around 78,000 clones; approximately 90% of these occur just once. Of the sample, 5% to 7.5% falls within the top ten clones.

The rearranged chain carries TRBV18 and TRBJ2-1, with the D call tentatively TRBD1 or TRBD2, each fitting 5 bases. The receptor was isolated from an older woman with renal cell carcinoma. The material was blood, obtained from a patient whose treatment included radiotherapy and nephrectomy. The DNA reads TGTGCCAGCTCACCAGAGGGGACGCGGAGTGAGCAGTTCTTC. Its protein reads: CASSPEGTRSEQFF.